This entry concerns a single T cell receptor (beta chain). Original handling: Estimation of nucleated cell counts relied on the amplification of reference gene primers. The protocol was immunoSEQ multiplex PCR, while the TCRdb copy is restricted to in-frame clones and leaves out a portion. Clonal size and the V and J genes are those of that table, whereas D and trimming came from the DNA. The sample includes roughly 180,000 clones, around 88% of them seen just once. The sample is drawn from a study of blood T cell repertoires in COVID-19. Study background: The United States, Italy and Spain provided the acute and convalescent COVID-19 samples.

Germline V gene lookup returns CDR1 WSHSY and CDR2 SAAADI. This CDR3 comprises 13 residues. Germline trimming cut 8 bases from V and 0 bases from J; bases unmatched to any gene: 4. This receptor was taken from a woman in her 30s with acute or convalescent COVID-19. The chain recombines TRBV10-2 with TRBJ2-7; 7 bases agree with TRBD2. Sample: peripheral blood. The CDR3 sequence is CASGGDGSYEQYF. CDR3 nucleotide sequence: TGCGCCAGCGGGGGGGACGGCTCCTACGAGCAGTACTTC.